These 21 T cell receptor beta chains were sequenced from one sample in a study of B cell selection in AIRE deficiency (dated by TCRdb to the late 2010s). Conventional CD4 T cells were sorted as CD4+CD127+ cells. Library prep was done by the immunoSEQ multiplex PCR assay. In its TCRdb copy, this immuneACCESS table keeps in-frame sequences only and misses some clones. Where compared with another copy, unresolved V genes explain less than half of these, and the others have no known cause. Counted in this sample were about 24,000 clones; approximately 96% of them appeared once. The ten largest make up approximately 0.17% of the sample. The sample was CD4+CD127+ conventional T cells sorted from PBMCs. These receptors all stem from a human donor in good health.

J is TRBJ2-1 and V is TRBV2, with TRBD1 identical over 9 bases. V shed 7 bases and J 15 bases; nucleotides not matched to a gene: 13. The CDR3 is 13 residues long. Germline V gene data show CDR1 as SNHLY and CDR2 as FYNNEI. The CDR3, as DNA: TGTGCCAGCAAACGGGATCCCCGGACAGGGGTGTTCTTC. It specifies CASKRDPRTGVFF. The variable domain in full, completed from reference TRBV2 and TRBJ2-1, reads EPEVTQTPSHQVTQMGQEVILRCVPISNHLYFYWYRQILGQKVEFLVSFYNNEISEKSEIFDDQFSVERPDGSNFTLKIRSTKLEDSAMYFCASKRDPRTGVFFGPGTRLTVL.

This chain connects TRBV11-2 to TRBJ2-7, with TRBD2 as a possible D gene (6 bases). The CDR3 totals 13 residues. Trimming cost V 1 base and J 5 bases, with 9 bases left between them. Germline CDR1 and CDR2: SGHAT and FQNNGV. The CDR3 coding sequence is TGTGCCAGCAGCTTAGGGAGGGGCAACGAGCAGTACTTC. Translation gives CASSLGRGNEQYF.

The rearrangement uses TRBV5-1 and TRBJ2-5, with 10 bases lining up with TRBD2. The CDR3 sequence is 15 residues long. Trimming cost V 4 bases and J 5 bases; bases outside gene matches: 8. CDR1 is SGHRS and CDR2 is YFSETQ in the germline V gene. CDR3 bases: TGCGCCAGCAGCCGGAGCGGGGGGGCCAGGGAGACCCAGTACTTC. Its protein is CASSRSGGARETQYF.

The chain has TRBV2 and TRBJ2-1; D possibly corresponds to TRBD1 (5 bases). Trimming left V 6 bases short and J 10 bases short, with 13 bases between. The CDR3 consists of 12 residues. Germline values: CDR1 SNHLY, CDR2 FYNNEI. This chain's CDR3 is CASRQGLHEQFF. DNA of the CDR3: TGTGCCAGCAGGCAGGGTTTACACGAGCAGTTCTTC. The full variable domain, completed using reference TRBV2 and TRBJ2-1, is EPEVTQTPSHQVTQMGQEVILRCVPISNHLYFYWYRQILGQKVEFLVSFYNNEISEKSEIFDDQFSVERPDGSNFTLKIRSTKLEDSAMYFCASRQGLHEQFFGPGTRLTVL.

J is TRBJ2-3 and V is TRBV18; 13 nucleotides line up with TRBD2. The CDR3 sequence is 16 residues long. The germline gives CDR1 KGHSH, CDR2 LQKENI. J was trimmed by 2 bases and V by 8 bases; bases with no gene match: 7. The CDR3 bases are TGTGCCAGCACATGGACTAGCGGGGGAGACACAGATACGCAGTATTTT. Its protein product is CASTWTSGGDTDTQYF.

CDR3 in DNA: TGTGCCAGCAACAACCTAAATACAGGACACACATACTTC. This gives the protein CASNNLNTGHTYF. The V gene is TRBV6-6, the J gene TRBJ2-5; a weak D match, TRBD1 (5 bases). Between the trimmed V and J ends, which lost 7 bases and 14 bases, there was a span of 23 bases. Germline CDR1 reads MNHNY; CDR2 reads SVGAGI (reference sequence). The CDR3 loop spans 13 amino acids.

The sample holds one count of this clone. V usage is TRBV5-1 and J usage is TRBJ2-3; D is perhaps TRBD2 (5 bases). V lost 0 bases and J 2 bases, leaving 7 bases between the germline ends. The CDR3 is 14 amino acids. Per the germline V gene, CDR1 is SGHRS and CDR2 is YFSETQ. CDR3 loop: CASSLAGVTDTQYF. The CDR3, as DNA: TGCGCCAGCAGCTTGGCCGGGGTCACAGATACGCAGTATTTT.

This rearrangement joins TRBV10-3 to TRBJ1-2, with TRBD1 identical over 7 bases. Trimming cost V 2 bases and J 1 base; bases outside gene matches: 4. The CDR3 sequence is 15 residues long. Germline assignment: CDR1 ENHRY and CDR2 SYGVKD. The CDR3 nucleotides are TGTGCCATCAGTGAGCACGGGACAGATAACTATGGCTACACCTTC. Translated: CAISEHGTDNYGYTF.

The chain combines TRBV28 with TRBJ1-4; the match to TRBD1 covers 8 bases. The germline CDR1 and CDR2 sequences are MDHEN and SYDVKM. The length of the CDR3 is 14 residues. The J segment lost 7 bases and the V segment lost 4 bases, leaving 5 bases of the junction unmatched. DNA for the CDR3: TGTGCCAGCAGTTGGGAGGACAGGGTTGAAAAACTGTTTTTT. As protein: CASSWEDRVEKLFF.

This rearrangement joins TRBV2 to TRBJ1-1; D is undetermined. Germline V CDR1 and CDR2: SNHLY, FYNNEI. V lost 5 bases and J lost 5, with 9 bases in between. The CDR3 contains 12 residues. CDR3 residues: CASSLLGTEAFF. CDR3 nucleotide sequence: TGTGCCAGCAGTCTTCTAGGGACTGAAGCTTTCTTT.

The chain combines TRBV7-2 with TRBJ1-2, with 8 bases lining up with TRBD1. This CDR3 has 14 amino acids. With V trimmed by 5 bases and J by 3 bases, 5 bases remained unmatched. The germline V gene encodes CDR1 SGHTA and CDR2 FQGNSA. The chain's CDR3 is CASSPKGQDYGYTF. The CDR3 DNA sequence: TGTGCCAGCAGCCCAAAGGGACAGGACTATGGCTACACCTTC.

The rearrangement joins TRBV30 to TRBJ2-3, with D perhaps TRBD2 (6 bases). From germline, CDR1 is GTSNPN and CDR2 SVGIG (reference sequence). Deletions cut 5 bases from V and 0 bases from J, with 18 bases between. The CDR3 is 16 residues long. CDR3: CAWSWGEIGSTDTQYF. CDR3 DNA: TGTGCCTGGTCTTGGGGGGAAATCGGGAGCACAGATACGCAGTATTTT.

The CDR3 nucleotides read TGTGCCAGCAGGGGACTAGCGGGGGGGCTGGATACGCAGTATTTT. Protein product: CASRGLAGGLDTQYF. The J gene is TRBJ2-3, the V gene TRBV6-6; 16 bases align to TRBD2. V shed 6 bases and J 6 bases; nucleotides not matched to a gene: 3. The length of the CDR3 is 15 residues. Germline lookup yields CDR1 MNHNY and CDR2 SVGAGI (reference sequence).

This rearrangement joins TRBV2 to TRBJ2-1, with TRBD2 as a possible D gene (5 bases). The CDR3 length is 11 residues. The V gene's germline CDR1 is SNHLY and CDR2 FYNNEI. The V end was cut by 8 bases, the J end by 4 bases, with 6 bases between. The CDR3 region has the DNA TGTGCCAGCGGGAGTTACAATGAGCAGTTCTTC. Translating gives CASGSYNEQFF. The full variable domain, rest sourced from reference TRBV2 and TRBJ2-1, is EPEVTQTPSHQVTQMGQEVILRCVPISNHLYFYWYRQILGQKVEFLVSFYNNEISEKSEIFDDQFSVERPDGSNFTLKIRSTKLEDSAMYFCASGSYNEQFFGPGTRLTVL.

The genes are TRBV10-3 and TRBJ1-2; D is unresolved. Looked up from germline, CDR1 is ENHRY and CDR2 is SYGVKD. This CDR3 spans 16 amino acids. Between the trimmed V and J ends, which lost 0 bases and 4 bases, there was a span of 15 bases. Here the CDR3 reads CAISESVGSPGYGYTF. CDR3 DNA: TGTGCCATCAGTGAGTCGGTGGGGAGTCCCGGCTATGGCTACACCTTC.

This chain connects TRBV28 to TRBJ1-1, with D uncertain. This CDR3 is 14 amino acids long. CDR1 MDHEN and CDR2 SYDVKM come from the germline V gene. V lost 3 bases and J 11 bases, leaving 19 bases between the germline ends. The CDR3 region is CASSFATLRGLAFF. DNA for the CDR3: TGTGCCAGCAGTTTCGCGACTCTCCGGGGATTGGCTTTCTTT. Combining the CDR3 with reference TRBV28 and TRBJ1-1 gives the whole variable domain DVKVTQSSRYLVKRTGEKVFLECVQDMDHENMFWYRQDPGLGLRLIYFSYDVKMKEKGDIPEGYSVSREKKERFSLILESASTNQTSMYLCASSFATLRGLAFFGQGTRLTVV.

The J gene is TRBJ1-4, the V gene TRBV5-6; D not resolved. Trimming left V 0 bases short and J 7 bases short, with 10 bases between. Per germline, CDR1 SGHDT and CDR2 YYEEEE. The CDR3 loop spans 14 amino acids. The CDR3 protein is CASSLGLPSEKLFF. DNA of the CDR3: TGTGCCAGCAGCTTGGGACTGCCTTCTGAAAAACTGTTTTTT.

The genes are TRBV18 and TRBJ1-5, with TRBD1 as a possible D gene (5 bases). The CDR3 is made up of 14 amino acids. Trimming took 5 bases from V and 2 from J, leaving 10 bases between them. From germline, CDR1 is KGHSH and CDR2 LQKENI. In nucleotides, the CDR3 is TGTGCCAGCTCAAAAGGGGTGGGCAATCAGCCCCAGCATTTT. Encoded protein: CASSKGVGNQPQHF.

This clone has just one count. The chain is built from TRBV7-2 and TRBJ2-5; D is undetermined. CDR1 and CDR2 (germline): SGHTA, FQGNSA. V lost 5 bases and J lost 4, with 5 bases in between. CDR3 size: 11 residues. This CDR3 is CASSPAETQYF. The CDR3, as DNA: TGTGCCAGCAGCCCAGCAGAGACCCAGTACTTC.

The chain employs TRBV7-9 and TRBJ1-6; D gene unclear. The CDR3 is 14 residues long. Germline-derived CDR1 and CDR2 are SEHNR and FQNEAQ (reference sequence). Between the trimmed V and J ends, which lost 2 bases and 8 bases, there was a span of 10 bases. CDR3 amino acids: CASSLMGIDSPLHF. The CDR3 region has the DNA TGTGCCAGCAGCTTAATGGGGATCGATTCACCCCTCCACTTT.

V gene TRBV14 combines with J gene TRBJ1-6, with 7 bases that match TRBD1. V was pared by 4 bases and J by 2 bases, with 2 bases of the junction left unmatched. This CDR3 has 15 amino acids. CDR1 and CDR2 from the germline V gene are SGHDN and FVKESK. The CDR3 nucleotides are TGTGCCAGCAGCCGACAGGGCGCCTATAATTCACCCCTCCACTTT. It is translated as CASSRQGAYNSPLHF.